This T cell receptor (beta chain) was observed in a study of blood T cell repertoires in COVID-19. Study-level background: The study drew acute and convalescent COVID-19 samples from the United States, Italy and Spain. The analysed material was cDNA or gDNA that came from T cells, B-cell-depleted T cells, or PBMCs.

Methods used by the authors: Amplification from reference gene primers served as the basis for estimated nucleated cell counts. The method was immunoSEQ multiplex PCR; TCRdb's version includes in-frame clones alone and lacks a portion of them. V, J and clone size were drawn from that table, and D and trimming were deduced from the DNA. Found here are about 170,000 clones, about four fifths of them singletons; the top ten hold roughly 19%. V gave up 0 bases and J gave up 11 bases, with 17 bases separating them. In germline, CDR1 is KGHSH, CDR2 LQKENI. The CDR3 covers 15 residues. This rearrangement joins TRBV18 to TRBJ1-3, with D uncertain. Specimen: peripheral blood. The source is a woman aged 70 to 79 who had recovered from COVID-19. CDR3 sequence (DNA): TGTGCCAGCTCACCACCCGGGAACATAAAGGACCCCATATATTTT. It encodes CASSPPGNIKDPIYF. Together with reference TRBV18 and TRBJ1-3, the CDR3 gives the full variable domain: NAGVMQNPRHLVRRRGQEARLRCSPMKGHSHVYWYRQLPEEGLKFMVYLQKENIIDESGMPKERFSAEFPKEGPSILRIQQVVRGDSAAYFCASSPPGNIKDPIYFGEGSWLTVV.